These 5 T cell receptor beta chains originate from one sample sequenced in a study of response to subunit inactivated influenza vaccine. One entry per CDR3 protein results from TCRdb running MiXCR on the RT-PCR reads. The table includes about 800,000 distinct CDR3 sequences, approximately 22% detected once. Material: PBMCs from blood, obtained 5 days after vaccination. These receptors were collected from a man aged 50-60 years who received an inactivated influenza vaccine.

This clonotype has only a few counts. The J gene is TRBJ1-2, the V gene TRBV27, with 7 bases fitting TRBD1. This CDR3 is 13 amino acids long. V shed 5 bases and J 6 bases; nucleotides not matched to a gene: 6. Germline CDR1 and CDR2: MNHEY and SMNVEV (reference sequence). The CDR3 coding sequence is TGTGCCAGCAGTACCGGGACAGCGCATGGCTACACCTTC. Its protein is CASSTGTAHGYTF.

The chain links TRBV27 to TRBJ2-7; D is unclear. The CDR3 loop spans 14 amino acids. V was cut by 5 bases and J by 3 bases, with 14 bases left in between. Germline assignment: CDR1 MNHEY and CDR2 SMNVEV (reference sequence). The CDR3 spells CASSPIKNYYEQYF. CDR3 sequence (DNA): TGTGCCAGCAGTCCCATTAAGAACTACTACGAGCAGTACTTC.

The chain uses TRBV7-2 and TRBJ2-5; 7 bases agree with TRBD2. CDR3 length: 15 amino acids. Losses at the gene ends were 5 bases for V and 2 bases for J; bases not matched to a gene: 8. Germline V gene lookup returns CDR1 SGHTA and CDR2 FQGNSA. The CDR3 loop is CASSTRLAEQETQYF. As DNA, the CDR3 is TGTGCCAGCAGCACCCGACTAGCCGAGCAAGAGACCCAGTACTTC.

This clonotype was observed a few times. This chain connects TRBV25-1 to TRBJ2-3; 7 bases line up with TRBD1. With 3 bases clipped from V and 4 bases from J, the junction kept 10 bases outside the gene matches. This CDR3 region has 16 residues. Per the germline V gene, CDR1 is MGHDK and CDR2 is SYGVNS. In nucleotides, the CDR3 is TGTGCCAGCAGTGAGGGACACCTAAGGGGGCCAGATACGCAGTATTTT. It translates to CASSEGHLRGPDTQYF.

This clonotype came up a few times. The V call is TRBV6-1, the J call TRBJ2-1; no clear D. CDR1 is MNHNS and CDR2 is SASEGT in the germline V gene. The CDR3 is 13 amino acids. V was clipped by 2 bases and J by 6 bases, with 8 bases between them. The CDR3 bases are TGTGCCAGCAGTGAAAGTCAGTTCAATGAGCAGTTCTTC. The encoded protein is CASSESQFNEQFF.